These 12 T cell receptor beta chains share one sample of origin, sequenced in a study of blood T cell repertoires in COVID-19. Clones were sequenced by immunoSEQ multiplex PCR, and TCRdb holds only the in-frame ones, with some missing. The table lists about 37,000 clones, 80% of them singletons, with roughly an eighth in the top ten. Material for sequencing was peripheral blood. The receptor set was obtained from a woman in her seventies with acute or convalescent COVID-19.

This clone was recorded once. The chain combines TRBV29-1 with TRBJ1-2; TRBD1 matches at 8 bases. Per the germline V gene, CDR1 is SQVTM and CDR2 is ANQGSEA. The CDR3 contains 13 residues. Losses at the gene ends were 4 bases for V and 2 bases for J; bases not matched to a gene: 3. The CDR3 loop is CSVVSGGNYGYTF. CDR3 DNA: TGCAGCGTTGTGTCAGGGGGCAACTATGGCTACACCTTC. Based on the CDR3 plus reference TRBV29-1 and TRBJ1-2, the full variable domain is SAVISQKPSRDICQRGTSLTIQCQVDSQVTMMFWYRQQPGQSLTLIATANQGSEATYESGFVIDKFPISRPNLTFSTLTVSNMSPEDSSIYLCSVVSGGNYGYTFGSGTRLTVV.

The count of this clone is one. V gene TRBV7-9 combines with J gene TRBJ2-7, with D perhaps matching TRBD1 (6 bases). Germline V gene data show CDR1 as SEHNR and CDR2 as FQNEAQ (reference sequence). This CDR3 is 15 amino acids long. V lost 5 bases and J lost 2, with 16 bases in between. CDR3 loop: CASSISQGPPYEQYF. As DNA, the CDR3 is TGTGCCAGCAGCATCTCACAGGGCCCCCCCTACGAGCAGTACTTC.

V is TRBV12-5 and J is TRBJ1-4; 7 bases agree with TRBD1. The V gene end was trimmed by 5 bases and the J gene end by 11 bases; junction bases not matched to a gene: 14. This CDR3 comprises 15 residues. CDR1 is LGHNT and CDR2 is FRNRAP in the germline V gene. The CDR3 nucleotides read TGTGCTAGTGGTACCATGGGGACAGTCTTCGACAAACTGTTTTTT. Encoded protein: CASGTMGTVFDKLFF.

This chain joins TRBV7-2 and TRBJ2-7; D call uncertain. This CDR3 comprises 15 residues. In germline, CDR1 is SGHTA, CDR2 FQGNSA. Trimming shortened V by 5 bases and J by 0 bases, and 14 bases separated the two germline ends. CDR3 nucleotides: TGTGCCAGCAGCCCGAGCCTAGGCAACTCCTACGAGCAGTACTTC. Its protein is CASSPSLGNSYEQYF.

Details on this clone: No conserved phenylalanine or tryptophan ends this CDR3, so it is likely a read error. No DNA is shown, since the ends of the CDR3 on it are uncertain; the CDR3 is the one TCRdb lists. This chain links TRBV6-4 with TRBJ2-7; the D call in the table, TRBD1, was not verified against the DNA. The CDR3 sequence runs 9 residues, both termini included. Germline V gene lookup returns CDR1 MRHNA and CDR2 SNTAGT. The CDR3 loop is CASRSPRDI.

This clone was counted only a few times. J is TRBJ2-1 and V is TRBV7-8; 10 bases fit TRBD2. Germline CDR1 is SGHVS and CDR2 is FQNEAQ. This CDR3 has 16 amino acids. Losses at the gene ends were 5 bases for V and 4 bases for J; bases not matched to a gene: 8. The CDR3 sequence is CASSRPLAGDYNEQFF. The DNA for the CDR3 is TGTGCCAGCAGCAGACCTCTAGCGGGAGATTACAATGAGCAGTTCTTC.

This clone was seen a single time. V and J are TRBV6-5 and TRBJ2-7, with D possibly TRBD1 on 5 matching bases. There are 15 residues in the CDR3. Germline-derived CDR1 and CDR2 are MNHEY and SVGAGI. Trimming took 6 bases from V and 2 from J, leaving 17 bases between them. CDR3: CASRAKLGDTYEQYF. DNA of the CDR3: TGTGCCAGCAGGGCCAAGTTAGGGGATACCTACGAGCAGTACTTC.

The chain uses TRBV5-6 and TRBJ1-5, with 8 bases fitting TRBD1. This CDR3 region has 16 residues. V lost 4 bases and J lost 0; bases outside the gene matches: 6. The germline V gene has CDR1 SGHDT and CDR2 YYEEEE. CDR3: CASSRGQGYSNQPQHF. The DNA for the CDR3 is TGTGCCAGCAGCCGAGGACAGGGTTATAGCAATCAGCCCCAGCATTTT.

This chain uses TRBV10-3 with TRBJ2-3, with D possibly TRBD2 on 5 matching bases. This CDR3 comprises 14 residues. From germline, CDR1 is ENHRY and CDR2 SYGVKD. With 7 bases removed from V and 0 bases from J, the gap between germline ends came to 11 bases. CDR3 amino acids: CAIKGAFSTDTQYF. In DNA form, the CDR3 reads TGTGCCATCAAGGGAGCTTTTAGCACAGATACGCAGTATTTT.

The chain combines TRBV6-2 or TRBV6-3 with TRBJ2-7; 7 bases map to TRBD1. The CDR3 has 12 amino acids. Germline CDR1 is MNHEY and CDR2 is SVGEGT. V was clipped by 2 bases and J by 9 bases; unmatched bases: 4. This chain's CDR3 is CASSYPGQAQYF. CDR3 DNA: TGTGCCAGCAGTTACCCCGGACAGGCGCAGTACTTC.

This chain links TRBV5-1 with TRBJ2-2, with no clear D. The CDR3 is 14 residues long. CDR1 SGHRS and CDR2 YFSETQ come from the germline V gene. V dropped 0 bases and J dropped 6 bases, with 9 bases sitting between them. The CDR3 spells CASSLVGFSGELFF. CDR3 nucleotides: TGCGCCAGCAGCTTGGTCGGTTTTTCCGGGGAGCTGTTTTTT.

V gene TRBV27 combines with J gene TRBJ2-1; D gene unclear. Germline V lookup: CDR1 MNHEY, CDR2 SMNVEV (reference sequence). This CDR3 is 15 amino acids long. Trimming pared 2 bases from V and 9 bases from J, leaving 17 bases between. The CDR3 loop is CASSLGGGAYPEQFF. Here the CDR3 DNA reads TGTGCCAGCAGTTTAGGTGGCGGAGCTTATCCTGAGCAGTTCTTC.